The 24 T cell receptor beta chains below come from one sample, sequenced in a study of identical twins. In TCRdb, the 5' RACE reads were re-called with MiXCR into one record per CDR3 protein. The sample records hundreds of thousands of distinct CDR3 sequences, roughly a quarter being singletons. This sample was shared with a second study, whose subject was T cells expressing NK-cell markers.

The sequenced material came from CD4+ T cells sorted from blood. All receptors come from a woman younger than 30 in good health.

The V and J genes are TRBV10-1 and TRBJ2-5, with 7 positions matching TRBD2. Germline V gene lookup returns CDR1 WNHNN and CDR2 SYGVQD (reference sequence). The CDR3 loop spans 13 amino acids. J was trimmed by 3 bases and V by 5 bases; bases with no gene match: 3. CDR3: CASSPGREETQYF. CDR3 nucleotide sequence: TGCGCCAGCAGTCCGGGGAGGGAAGAGACCCAGTACTTC.

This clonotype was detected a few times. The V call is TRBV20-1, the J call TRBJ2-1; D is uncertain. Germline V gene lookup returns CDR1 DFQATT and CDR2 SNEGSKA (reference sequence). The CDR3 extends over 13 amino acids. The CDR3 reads CRAGGSSYNEQFF. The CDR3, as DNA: TGCAGAGCCGGCGGCTCCTCCTACAATGAGCAGTTCTTC.

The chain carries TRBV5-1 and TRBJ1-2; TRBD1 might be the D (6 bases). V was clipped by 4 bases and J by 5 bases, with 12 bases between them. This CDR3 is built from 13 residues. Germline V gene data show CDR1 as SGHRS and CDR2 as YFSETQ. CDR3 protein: CASSDQGGYGYTF. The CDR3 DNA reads TGCGCCAGCAGCGATCAAGGGGGGTATGGCTACACCTTC.

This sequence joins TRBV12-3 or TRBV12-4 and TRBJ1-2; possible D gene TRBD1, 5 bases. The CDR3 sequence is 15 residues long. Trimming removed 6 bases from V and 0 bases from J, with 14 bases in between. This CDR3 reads CASSLWGETNYGYTF. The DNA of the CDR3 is TGTGCCAGCAGCCTTTGGGGGGAGACTAACTATGGCTACACCTTC.

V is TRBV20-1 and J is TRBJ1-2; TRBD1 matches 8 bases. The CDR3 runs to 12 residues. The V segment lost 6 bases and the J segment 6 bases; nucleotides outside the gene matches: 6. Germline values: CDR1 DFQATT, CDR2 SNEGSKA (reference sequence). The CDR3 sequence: CSAHTGGNGYTF. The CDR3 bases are TGCAGTGCGCATACAGGGGGGAATGGCTACACCTTC.

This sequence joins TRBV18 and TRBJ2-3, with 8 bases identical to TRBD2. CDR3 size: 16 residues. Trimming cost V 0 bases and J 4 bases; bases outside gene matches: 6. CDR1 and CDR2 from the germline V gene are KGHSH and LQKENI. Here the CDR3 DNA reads TGTGCCAGCTCACCACCCTTAGCGGGGTTGGCAGATACGCAGTATTTT. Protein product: CASSPPLAGLADTQYF.

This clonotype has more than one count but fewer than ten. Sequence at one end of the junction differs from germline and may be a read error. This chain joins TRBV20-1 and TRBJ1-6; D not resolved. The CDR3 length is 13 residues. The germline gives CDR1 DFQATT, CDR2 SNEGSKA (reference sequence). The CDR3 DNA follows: TGCAGTGCTAGAGATTCAACGAATTCACACCTCCACTTT. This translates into CSARDSTNSHLHF.

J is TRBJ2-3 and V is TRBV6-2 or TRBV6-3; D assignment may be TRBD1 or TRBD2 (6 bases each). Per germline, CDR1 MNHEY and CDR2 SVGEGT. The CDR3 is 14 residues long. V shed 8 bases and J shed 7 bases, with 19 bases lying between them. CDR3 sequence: CASLGGPSGYTQYF. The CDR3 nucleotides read TGTGCCAGCTTAGGGGGGCCCTCCGGGTATACGCAGTATTTT.

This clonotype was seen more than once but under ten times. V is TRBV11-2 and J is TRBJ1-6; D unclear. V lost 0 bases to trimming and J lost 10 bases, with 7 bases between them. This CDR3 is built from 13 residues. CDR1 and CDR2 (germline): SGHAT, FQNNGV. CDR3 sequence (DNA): TGTGCCAGCAGCTTAGATCCCAGCTCACCCCTCCACTTT. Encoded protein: CASSLDPSSPLHF.

The CDR3 protein is CASSLHREDTEAFF. CDR3 coding DNA: TGCGCCAGCAGCTTGCACAGGGAGGACACTGAAGCTTTCTTT. The V call is TRBV5-1, the J call TRBJ1-1; maybe TRBD1 (6 bases). Germline assignment: CDR1 SGHRS and CDR2 YFSETQ. The CDR3 is 14 amino acids. V shed 1 base and J shed 3 bases, with 10 bases lying between them.

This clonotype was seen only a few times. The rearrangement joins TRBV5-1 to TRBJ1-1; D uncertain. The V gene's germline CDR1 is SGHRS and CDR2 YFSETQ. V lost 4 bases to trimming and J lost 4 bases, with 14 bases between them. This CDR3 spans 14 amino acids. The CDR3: CASSLRGVGTEAFF. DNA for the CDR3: TGCGCCAGCAGCCTCCGTGGGGTCGGCACTGAAGCTTTCTTT.

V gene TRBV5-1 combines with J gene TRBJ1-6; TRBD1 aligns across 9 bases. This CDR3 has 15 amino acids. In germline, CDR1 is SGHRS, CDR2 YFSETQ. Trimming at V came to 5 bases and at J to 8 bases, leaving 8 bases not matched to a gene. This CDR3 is CASRSGQGRDSPLHF. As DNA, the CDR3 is TGCGCCAGCAGATCTGGACAGGGGAGGGATTCACCCCTCCACTTT.

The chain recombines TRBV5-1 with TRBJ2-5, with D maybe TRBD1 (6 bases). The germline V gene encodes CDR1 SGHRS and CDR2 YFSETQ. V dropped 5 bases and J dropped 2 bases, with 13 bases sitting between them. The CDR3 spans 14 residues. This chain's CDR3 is CASRVRQAQETQYF. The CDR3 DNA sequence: TGCGCCAGCAGGGTACGACAGGCTCAAGAGACCCAGTACTTC.

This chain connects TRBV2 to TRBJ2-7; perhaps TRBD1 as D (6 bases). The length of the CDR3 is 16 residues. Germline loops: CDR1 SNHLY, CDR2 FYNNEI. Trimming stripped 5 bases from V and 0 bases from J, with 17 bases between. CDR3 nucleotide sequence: TGTGCCAGCAGTCGACAGGTCCTGGCCAGCTCCTACGAGCAGTACTTC. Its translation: CASSRQVLASSYEQYF.

The CDR3 is CSVAVQQTGETQYF. The DNA of the CDR3 is TGCAGCGTTGCAGTACAGCAAACGGGGGAGACCCAGTACTTC. The chain employs TRBV29-1 and TRBJ2-5, with D maybe TRBD2 (5 bases). Trimming pared 4 bases from V and 5 bases from J, leaving 17 bases between. Germline loops: CDR1 SQVTM, CDR2 ANQGSEA. The CDR3 length is 14 residues.

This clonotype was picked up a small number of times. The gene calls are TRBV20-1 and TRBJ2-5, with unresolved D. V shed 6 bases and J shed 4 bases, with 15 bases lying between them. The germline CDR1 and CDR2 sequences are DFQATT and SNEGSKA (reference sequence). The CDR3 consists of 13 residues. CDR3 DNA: TGCAGTGCGCCTATAGCCCCGGGAGAGACCCAGTACTTC. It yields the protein CSAPIAPGETQYF.

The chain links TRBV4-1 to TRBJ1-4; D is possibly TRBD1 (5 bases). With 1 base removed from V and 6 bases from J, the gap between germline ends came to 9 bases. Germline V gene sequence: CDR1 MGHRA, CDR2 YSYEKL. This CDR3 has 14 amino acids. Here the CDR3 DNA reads TGCGCCAGCAGCCAAGGTACAGGTTATGAAAAACTGTTTTTT. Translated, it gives CASSQGTGYEKLFF.

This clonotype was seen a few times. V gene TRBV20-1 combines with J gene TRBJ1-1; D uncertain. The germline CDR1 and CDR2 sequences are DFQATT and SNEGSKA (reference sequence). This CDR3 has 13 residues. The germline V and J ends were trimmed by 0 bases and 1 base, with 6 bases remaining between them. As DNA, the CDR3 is TGCAGTGCTAGAGATGTCCAGAACACTGAAGCTTTCTTT. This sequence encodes CSARDVQNTEAFF.

CDR3 in DNA: TGCAGCGCCATTAGGGGGATAAGGAACACTGAAGCTTTCTTT. Translating it yields CSAIRGIRNTEAFF. The chain combines TRBV29-1 with TRBJ1-1; perhaps TRBD1 as D (6 bases). Trimming removed 7 bases from V and 1 base from J, with 16 bases in between. CDR3 length: 14 residues. Germline CDR1 is SQVTM and CDR2 is ANQGSEA.

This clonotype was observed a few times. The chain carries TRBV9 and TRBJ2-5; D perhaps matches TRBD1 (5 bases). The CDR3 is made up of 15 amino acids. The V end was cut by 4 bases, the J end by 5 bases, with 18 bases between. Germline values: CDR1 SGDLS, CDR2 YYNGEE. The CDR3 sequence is CASSPGEGRVETQYF. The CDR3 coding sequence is TGTGCCAGCAGCCCCGGAGAAGGCAGGGTCGAGACCCAGTACTTC.

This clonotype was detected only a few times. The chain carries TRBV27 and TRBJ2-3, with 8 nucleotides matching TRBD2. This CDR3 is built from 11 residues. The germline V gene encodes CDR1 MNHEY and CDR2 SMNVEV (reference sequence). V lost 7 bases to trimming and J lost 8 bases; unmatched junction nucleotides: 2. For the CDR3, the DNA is TGTGCCAGCATCCTAGCGGGTACGCAGTATTTT. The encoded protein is CASILAGTQYF.

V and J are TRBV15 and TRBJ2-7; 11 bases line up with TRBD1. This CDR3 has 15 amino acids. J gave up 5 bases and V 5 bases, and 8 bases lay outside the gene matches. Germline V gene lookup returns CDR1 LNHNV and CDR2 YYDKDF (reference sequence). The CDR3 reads CATSLGGTGGNEQYF. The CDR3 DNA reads TGTGCCACCAGCCTTGGGGGGACAGGGGGAAACGAGCAGTACTTC.

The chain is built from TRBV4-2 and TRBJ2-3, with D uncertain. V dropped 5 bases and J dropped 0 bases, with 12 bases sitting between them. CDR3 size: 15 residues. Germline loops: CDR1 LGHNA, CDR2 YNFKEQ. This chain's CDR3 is CASSSLKSSTDTQYF. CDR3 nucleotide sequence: TGTGCCAGCAGCTCGTTAAAGTCTAGCACAGATACGCAGTATTTT.

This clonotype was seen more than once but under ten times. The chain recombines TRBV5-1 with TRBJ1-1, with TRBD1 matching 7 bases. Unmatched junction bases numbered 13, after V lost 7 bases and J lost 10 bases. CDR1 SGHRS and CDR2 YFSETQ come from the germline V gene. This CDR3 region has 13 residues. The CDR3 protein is CASGRVGGRGAFF. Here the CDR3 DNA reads TGCGCCAGCGGTCGGGTAGGGGGCCGGGGAGCTTTCTTT.